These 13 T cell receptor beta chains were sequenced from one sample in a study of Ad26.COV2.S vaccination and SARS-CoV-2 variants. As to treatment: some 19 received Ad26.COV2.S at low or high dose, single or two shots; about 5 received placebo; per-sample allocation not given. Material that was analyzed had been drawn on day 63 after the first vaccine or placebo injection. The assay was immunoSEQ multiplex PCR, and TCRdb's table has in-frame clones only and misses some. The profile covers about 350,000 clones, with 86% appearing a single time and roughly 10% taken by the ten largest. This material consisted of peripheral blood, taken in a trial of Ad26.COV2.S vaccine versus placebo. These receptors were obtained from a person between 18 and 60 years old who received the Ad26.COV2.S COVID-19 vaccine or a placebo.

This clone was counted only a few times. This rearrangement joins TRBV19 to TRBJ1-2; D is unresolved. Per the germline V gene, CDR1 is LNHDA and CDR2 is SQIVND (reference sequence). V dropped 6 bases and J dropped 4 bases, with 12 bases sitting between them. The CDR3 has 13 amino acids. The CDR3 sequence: CASRAARSYGYTF. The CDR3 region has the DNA TGTGCCAGTAGAGCAGCTCGCTCCTATGGCTACACCTTC.

CDR3 loop: CATSMSVGPDTQYF. The CDR3 bases are TGTGCCACCAGTATGAGTGTCGGCCCAGATACGCAGTATTTT. The rearrangement joins TRBV24-1 to TRBJ2-3; D is uncertain. The ends were cut back, 6 bases at V and 4 bases at J, with 13 bases in the middle. Germline V gene lookup returns CDR1 KGHDR and CDR2 SFDVKD. The CDR3 is 14 amino acids.

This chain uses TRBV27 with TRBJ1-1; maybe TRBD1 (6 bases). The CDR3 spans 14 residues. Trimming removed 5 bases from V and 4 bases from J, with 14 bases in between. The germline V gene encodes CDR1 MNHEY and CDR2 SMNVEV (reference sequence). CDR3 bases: TGTGCCAGCAGTACCCAGGGGCAGGGCACTGAAGCTTTCTTT. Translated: CASSTQGQGTEAFF.

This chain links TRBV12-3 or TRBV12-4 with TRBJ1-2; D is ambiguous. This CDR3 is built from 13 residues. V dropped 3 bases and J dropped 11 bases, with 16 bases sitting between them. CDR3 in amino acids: CASSFSGQVKYTF. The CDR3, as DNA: TGTGCCAGCAGTTTTTCCGGGCAGGTGAAGTACACCTTC.

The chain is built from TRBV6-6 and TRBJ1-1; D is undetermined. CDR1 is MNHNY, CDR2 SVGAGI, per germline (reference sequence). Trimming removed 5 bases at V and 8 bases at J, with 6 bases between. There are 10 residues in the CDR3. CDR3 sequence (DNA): TGTGCCAGCAGTCAGAGAGAAGCTTTCTTT. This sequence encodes CASSQREAFF.

In nucleotides, the CDR3 is TGTGCCAGCAAGCAGGGGTTCTATAATTCACCCCTCCACTTT. Protein product: CASKQGFYNSPLHF. This rearrangement joins TRBV2 to TRBJ1-6; D perhaps matches TRBD1 (6 bases). The length of the CDR3 is 14 residues. Germline assignment: CDR1 SNHLY and CDR2 FYNNEI. The ends were cut back, 7 bases at V and 3 bases at J, with 10 bases in the middle. Full variable domain (remainder filled in from reference TRBV2 and TRBJ1-6): EPEVTQTPSHQVTQMGQEVILRCVPISNHLYFYWYRQILGQKVEFLVSFYNNEISEKSEIFDDQFSVERPDGSNFTLKIRSTKLEDSAMYFCASKQGFYNSPLHFGNGTRLTVT.

The CDR3 region has the DNA TGTGCCAGCAGCCGCACAGGGGGCCAAGAGACCCAGTACTTC. It yields the protein CASSRTGGQETQYF. This sequence joins TRBV7-2 and TRBJ2-5; 8 bases are shared with TRBD1. Trimming took 5 bases from V and 1 from J; bases not matched to a gene: 3. This CDR3 has 14 amino acids. CDR1 SGHTA and CDR2 FQGNSA come from the germline V gene.

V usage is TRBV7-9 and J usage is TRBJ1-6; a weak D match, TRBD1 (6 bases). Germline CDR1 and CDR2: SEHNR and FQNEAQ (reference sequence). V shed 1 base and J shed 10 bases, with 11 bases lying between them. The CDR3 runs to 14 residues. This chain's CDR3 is CASSLDQGSSPLHF. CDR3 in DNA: TGTGCCAGCAGCTTAGATCAGGGGAGCTCACCCCTCCACTTT.

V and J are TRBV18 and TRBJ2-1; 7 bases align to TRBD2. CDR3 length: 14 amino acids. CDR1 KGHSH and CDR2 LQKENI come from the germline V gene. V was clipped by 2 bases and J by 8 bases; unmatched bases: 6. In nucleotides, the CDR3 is TGTGCCAGCTCACCAACTAGCGTAAGGGATGAGCAGTTCTTC. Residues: CASSPTSVRDEQFF.

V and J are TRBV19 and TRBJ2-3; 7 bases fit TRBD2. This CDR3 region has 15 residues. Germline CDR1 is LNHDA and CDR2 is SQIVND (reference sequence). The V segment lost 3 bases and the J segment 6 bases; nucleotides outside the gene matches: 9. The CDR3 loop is CASSMVTAGGDTQYF. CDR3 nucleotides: TGTGCCAGTAGTATGGTAACAGCCGGGGGGGATACGCAGTATTTT.

DNA of the CDR3: TGTGCCAGCAGGCGACAGGGTCCCATTGCTTACGAGCAGTACTTC. Translated, it gives CASRRQGPIAYEQYF. The J gene is TRBJ2-7, the V gene TRBV27; 7 nucleotides match TRBD1. Germline lookup yields CDR1 MNHEY and CDR2 SMNVEV (reference sequence). J was trimmed by 4 bases and V by 6 bases; bases with no gene match: 12. This CDR3 region has 15 residues.

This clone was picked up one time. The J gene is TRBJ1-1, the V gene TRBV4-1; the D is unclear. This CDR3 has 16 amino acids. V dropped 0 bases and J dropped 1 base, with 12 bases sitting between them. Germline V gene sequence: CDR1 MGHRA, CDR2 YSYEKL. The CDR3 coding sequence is TGCGCCAGCAGCCAAGAGGTTAGTGGCGGGAACACTGAAGCTTTCTTT. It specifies CASSQEVSGGNTEAFF.

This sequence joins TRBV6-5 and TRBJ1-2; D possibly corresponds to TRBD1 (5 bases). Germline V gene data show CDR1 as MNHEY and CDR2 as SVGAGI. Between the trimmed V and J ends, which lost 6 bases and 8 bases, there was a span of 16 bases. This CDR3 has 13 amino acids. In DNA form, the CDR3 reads TGTGCCAGCAGATTAACAGGAGTAGGGGGCTACACCTTC. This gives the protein CASRLTGVGGYTF.